This entry describes one T cell receptor beta chain. The antigen it binds to is not known. Base qualities were left out, and no much larger clone turns up one base away. The sample belongs to a study of Ad26.COV2.S vaccination and SARS-CoV-2 variants (dated by TCRdb to the early 2020s). Broadly, across the study: Vaccine-arm donors came from COV1001, a multicentre, randomized, double-blind, placebo-controlled phase I-IIa trial of Ad26.COV2.S in healthy adults. Dosing of Ad26.COV2.S was intramuscular, at either 5x10^10 or 1x10^11 viral particles, delivered as one shot or as two shots spaced 56 days apart. The specificity and breadth of SARS-CoV-2-reactive T cell receptors after Ad26.COV2.S vaccination were assessed by TCRbeta repertoire sequencing. Blinding of investigators to trial group allocation was maintained during experiments and outcome assessment. The TCR-sequenced set comprised about 32 samples: around 20 Ad26.COV2.S vaccine recipients, 5 placebo recipients and 8 SARS-CoV-2 convalescent individuals. Trial participants were randomized into five groups of five: low-dose or high-dose Ad26.COV2.S given once or twice, or placebo on both occasions.

From the cysteine up to the phenylalanine, the CDR3 has a length of 13 residues. Only the CDR3 region is kept as DNA, spanning 39 bases read in frame from base 1. V has 7 bases trimmed and J has 5 bases trimmed; junction bases matching no gene number 5. CDR1 and CDR2, looked up from the germline V gene, are SQVTM and ANQGSEA. What the treatment or condition label conveys for this sample: over 15 received Ad26.COV2.S at low or high dose, single or two shots; roughly five received placebo; per-sample allocation not given. Repertoires of vaccine and placebo recipients were sequenced from samples taken on day 63 after the first injection. Cohort 1b enrolled some 25 adults aged 18-55 years at a single site in Boston, USA, between 29 July and 7 August 2020. Ad26.COV2.S consisted of a replication-incompetent adenovirus type 26 vector by which a prefusion-stabilized SARS-CoV-2 spike protein from the original Wuhan strain was expressed.

The immunoSEQ Assay was used to sequence TCRbeta CDR3 regions. After extraction, genomic DNA underwent amplification by bias-controlled multiplex PCR, followed by high-throughput sequencing. In the authors' own workflow: To quantify the absolute abundance of each unique TCRbeta CDR3 region, sequences were collapsed and filtered. Usable DNA was measured by amplifying reference genes present in all nucleated cells, and TCRbeta template counts were normalized to that usable DNA to estimate T cell fraction. Repertoire TCRs were annotated as SARS-CoV-2-specific when V gene, CDR3 amino acid sequence and J gene were exactly matched to a known reactive TCR set. The reference SARS-CoV-2 TCR set was obtained from MIRA and was filtered for enrichment in COVID-19-positive ImmuneCODE repertoires, whereby public or cross-reactive TCRs were removed. Based on the MIRA antigens, annotated TCRs were further analysed at the level of specific ORF or position within ORF. Breadth was defined as the number of annotated unique rearrangements divided by the total number of unique productive rearrangements, and depth was defined as the summed frequency of the annotated unique rearrangements. Two-sided Wilcoxon rank-sum tests were used to compare TCR breadth between groups. The table was pulled from immuneACCESS by TCRdb, which kept in-frame rearrangements only. Such tables lose some clones; where checked, under half of the loss comes from unresolved V genes, and the rest has no known cause. V, J and clone size derive from that table, while D and trimming were established from the DNA sequence. The sample records more than 300,000 clones, 70% to 90% of which are singletons. Under 2.5% of the sample lies in the top ten.

Here is what the overall study found, with its caveats: According to the authors, total T cell responses may have been underestimated by the TCR breadth and depth analyses. After vaccination, spike-specific CD8+ and CD4+ T cell responses were reported to show substantial breadth. Vaccine and placebo recipients had comparable non-spike TCR breadth, which fits with the vaccine containing only spike. Ad26.COV2.S recipients had higher spike-specific TCR breadth than placebo recipients (P = 0.0014). The study was not powered for comparison of responses between vaccine doses or regimens.

The starting material was peripheral blood, obtained in a trial of Ad26.COV2.S vaccine versus placebo. The sequence is built from TRBV29-1 and TRBJ2-5; 12 nucleotides in the junction match TRBD2. The receptor comes from a person between 18 and 65 years old who received the Ad26.COV2.S COVID-19 vaccine or a placebo. In nucleotide form, the sequence is TGCAGCGCTAGCGGGGGGGCCGTGGAGACCCAGTACTTC. This translates into CSASGGAVETQYF.